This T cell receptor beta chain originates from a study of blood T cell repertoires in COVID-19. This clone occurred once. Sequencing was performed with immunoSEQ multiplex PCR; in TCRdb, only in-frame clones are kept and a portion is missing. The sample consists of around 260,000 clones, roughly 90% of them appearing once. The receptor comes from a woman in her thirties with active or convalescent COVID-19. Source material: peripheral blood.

The CDR3 region is CASSLNPGAGDEQYF. In DNA, the CDR3 is TGTGCCAGCAGTTTAAACCCCGGGGCAGGGGACGAGCAGTACTTC. The chain recombines TRBV28 with TRBJ2-7, with D possibly matching TRBD1 (6 bases). The CDR3 totals 15 residues. Germline values: CDR1 MDHEN, CDR2 SYDVKM. Deletions cut 2 bases from V and 5 bases from J, with 16 bases between.